This TCR beta chain was recovered during a study of blood T cells in healthy people across ages. The use of a sample-barcoded 5' primer and a J-beta primer mix characterized a second PCR of roughly 7 to 12 cycles. TCRdb used MiXCR to reprocess the 5' RACE reads, holding one entry per CDR3 protein. The sample consists of more than 800,000 distinct CDR3 sequences, 35% to 50% of them appearing once. Each sample gave at least 7 million isolated PBMCs. This clonotype came up a few times. Trimming cost V 5 bases and J 1 base, with 12 bases left between them. CDR3 length equals 16 residues. The germline CDR1 and CDR2 sequences are SGHTA and FQGNSA.

Sequenced sample: blood. The J gene is TRBJ2-6, the V gene TRBV7-2; tentatively, D is TRBD2 (5 bases). The source is a woman aged 55-75 years in good health. The CDR3 DNA sequence: TGTGCCAGCAGCCAGACGTCGGGATCTGGGGCCAACGTCCTGACTTTC. Translation: CASSQTSGSGANVLTF.